The sequence of this T cell receptor beta chain was determined in a study of shared clonotypes between healthy human individuals. The length of the CDR3 is 16 residues. The V gene lost 5 bases and the J gene lost 0 bases, with 17 bases spanning the gap. Germline loops: CDR1 LGHNA, CDR2 YSLEER. Data came from immunoSEQ multiplex PCR; TCRdb stores just in-frame clones and leaves some out. The sample has roughly 320,000 clones; roughly 87% are singletons. There are a few counts of this clone. This sequence originates from a man aged 18-30 years in good health. The chain couples TRBV4-3 to TRBJ2-7; D unresolved. Sample: memory CD8+ T cells sorted from blood. The subset here: CD45RO+ cells pooled with CCR7-negative TemRA cells. CDR3 coding DNA: TGCGCCAGCAGCGCGACCCTGGAGAGCCTCTCCTACGAGCAGTACTTC. It codes for CASSATLESLSYEQYF.